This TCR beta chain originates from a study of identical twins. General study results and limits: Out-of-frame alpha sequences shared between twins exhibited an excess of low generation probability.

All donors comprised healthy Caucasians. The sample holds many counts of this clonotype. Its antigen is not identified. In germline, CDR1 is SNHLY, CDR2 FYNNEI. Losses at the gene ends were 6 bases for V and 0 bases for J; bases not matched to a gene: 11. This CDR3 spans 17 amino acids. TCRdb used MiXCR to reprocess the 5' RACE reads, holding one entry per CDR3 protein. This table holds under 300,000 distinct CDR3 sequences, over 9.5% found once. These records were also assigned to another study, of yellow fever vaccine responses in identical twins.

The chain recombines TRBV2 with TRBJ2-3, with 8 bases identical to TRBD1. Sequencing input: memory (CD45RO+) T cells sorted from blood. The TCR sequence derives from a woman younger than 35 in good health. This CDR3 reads CASRLGSDRASTDTQYF. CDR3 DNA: TGTGCCAGCAGACTCGGATCGGACAGGGCTAGCACAGATACGCAGTATTTT.